The 20 T cell receptor beta chains below all came from one sample that was sequenced in a study of blood T cell repertoires in COVID-19. Sequencing used immunoSEQ multiplex PCR; TCRdb keeps in-frame clones, though not all of them. This table has about 80,000 clones, approximately 76% appearing once. Sample: peripheral blood. The receptors here all came from a man in his 70s with active or convalescent COVID-19.

This chain connects TRBV28 to TRBJ2-3; 12 positions match TRBD2. This CDR3 has 15 residues. V lost 10 bases, J lost 3 bases, and 8 bases stayed unmatched. In germline, CDR1 is MDHEN, CDR2 SYDVKM. The DNA for the CDR3 is TGTGCCACCACGTCTAGCGGGGGGGAAACAGATACGCAGTATTTT. This encodes CATTSSGGETDTQYF.

This chain connects TRBV23-1 to TRBJ1-5, with D hard to call. TRBV23-1 is treated as an ORF (open reading frame) with a function not yet certain. V shed 7 bases and J shed 5 bases, with 27 bases lying between them. This CDR3 region has 18 residues. The CDR3 region is CASTPRFREVLFYQPQHF. CDR3 nucleotide sequence: TGCGCCAGCACCCCCCGTTTTAGAGAGGTTTTATTCTATCAGCCCCAGCATTTT.

V usage is TRBV7-3 and J usage is TRBJ2-3; 8 positions agree with TRBD1. The trim removed 8 bases at V and 6 bases at J, leaving 10 bases unmatched. The germline gives CDR1 SGHTA, CDR2 FQGTGA. There are 14 residues in the CDR3. The CDR3 bases are TGTGCCAGCTGCTCCGGACAGGGCTGCGATACGCAGTATTTT. Translation: CASCSGQGCDTQYF.

This chain connects TRBV5-1 to TRBJ2-7; a possible D gene is TRBD2 (7 bases). V shed 5 bases and J shed 7 bases, with 19 bases lying between them. This CDR3 region has 14 residues. The germline gives CDR1 SGHRS, CDR2 YFSETQ. The CDR3 region is CASRAGHPMWEQYF. The CDR3 DNA sequence: TGCGCCAGCAGAGCGGGACACCCGATGTGGGAGCAGTACTTC.

The chain recombines TRBV28 with TRBJ1-3, with D possibly matching TRBD1 (5 bases). V dropped 3 bases and J dropped 4 bases, with 10 bases sitting between them. Germline V gives CDR1 MDHEN, CDR2 SYDVKM. This CDR3 is built from 14 residues. CDR3 bases: TGTGCCAGCAGTTTTTCGGGGGTAGGAAACACCATATATTTT. It is translated as CASSFSGVGNTIYF. Together with reference TRBV28 and TRBJ1-3, the CDR3 gives the full variable domain: DVKVTQSSRYLVKRTGEKVFLECVQDMDHENMFWYRQDPGLGLRLIYFSYDVKMKEKGDIPEGYSVSREKKERFSLILESASTNQTSMYLCASSFSGVGNTIYFGEGSWLTVV.

The gene calls are TRBV3-1 (or the pseudogene TRBV3-2) and TRBJ2-5; D is perhaps TRBD2 (6 bases). Germline V CDR1 and CDR2: LGHDT, YNNKEL (reference sequence). The CDR3 sequence is 15 residues long. Trimming pared 0 bases from V and 5 bases from J, leaving 13 bases between. The CDR3 nucleotides are TGTGCCAGCAGCCAAGAATTCGGGGGATCGGAGACCCAGTACTTC. It codes for CASSQEFGGSETQYF.

This clone appeared a single time. Other DNA sequences of this sample code for an identical CDR3. The CDR3 bases are TGTGCCAGCAGTTTACAGGGAACCGGAAACACCATATATTTT. Translated: CASSLQGTGNTIYF. This chain uses TRBV6-5 with TRBJ1-3; a weak D match, TRBD1 (6 bases). The CDR3 sequence is 14 residues long. Germline CDR1 MNHEY, CDR2 SVGAGI. Between the trimmed V and J ends, which lost 4 bases and 4 bases, there was a span of 11 bases.

The chain combines TRBV11-2 with TRBJ1-1; weak D call: TRBD1 (6 bases). Germline lookup yields CDR1 SGHAT and CDR2 FQNNGV. V lost 0 bases to trimming and J lost 1 base, with 6 bases between them. There are 14 residues in the CDR3. The CDR3 here is CASSLEQGNTEAFF. Here the CDR3 DNA reads TGTGCCAGCAGCTTAGAACAGGGGAACACTGAAGCTTTCTTT.

This clone occurred a few times. The chain links TRBV19 to TRBJ2-3, with 9 bases aligning to TRBD2. Germline loops: CDR1 LNHDA, CDR2 SQIVND (reference sequence). Unmatched junction bases numbered 11, after V lost 4 bases and J lost 3 bases. This CDR3 spans 17 amino acids. CDR3 residues: CASSTSRTSVDTDTQYF. The CDR3 DNA is TGTGCCAGTAGTACCTCGAGGACTAGCGTAGATACAGATACGCAGTATTTT.

J is TRBJ1-5 and V is TRBV28, with D unclear. The CDR3 runs 14 residues. V shed 1 base and J shed 7 bases, with 11 bases lying between them. Germline V gene data show CDR1 as MDHEN and CDR2 as SYDVKM. For the CDR3, the DNA is TGTGCCAGCAGTTTATCACGGAGAGACCAGCCCCAGCATTTT. Amino acids: CASSLSRRDQPQHF.

The chain's CDR3 is CASTLQGAEYEQYF. The CDR3 bases are TGTGCCAGCACCCTACAGGGGGCAGAATACGAGCAGTACTTC. V is TRBV6-5 and J is TRBJ2-7, with 9 bases aligning to TRBD1. Germline assignment: CDR1 MNHEY and CDR2 SVGAGI. The V and J ends lost 7 bases and 4 bases, in that order; junction bases with no gene match: 8. The CDR3 is 14 residues long.

The V gene is TRBV11-3, the J gene TRBJ2-5, with D perhaps matching TRBD1 (6 bases). Trimming pared 5 bases from V and 1 base from J, leaving 14 bases between. CDR1 is SGHNT and CDR2 is YENEEA in the germline V gene. CDR3 length equals 15 residues. The CDR3 coding sequence is TGTGCCAGCAGCCCCCCCTGGGGGCGCCAAGAGACCCAGTACTTC. This encodes CASSPPWGRQETQYF.

The J gene is TRBJ1-6, the V gene TRBV30; 7 positions match TRBD1. CDR1 is GTSNPN, CDR2 SVGIG, per germline (reference sequence). The trim removed 2 bases at V and 8 bases at J, leaving 15 bases unmatched. This CDR3 is 17 amino acids long. CDR3 nucleotides: TGTGCCTGGAGTAGGAGAGGGGTTGGACAGGCCTATTCACCCCTCCACTTT. Translating it yields CAWSRRGVGQAYSPLHF.

This chain uses TRBV4-1 with TRBJ2-7; D is ambiguous. V shed 0 bases and J shed 6 bases, with 9 bases lying between them. Germline assignment: CDR1 MGHRA and CDR2 YSYEKL. There are 13 residues in the CDR3. The CDR3 is CASSQDHGIEQYF. Here the CDR3 DNA reads TGCGCCAGCAGCCAAGATCACGGTATCGAGCAGTACTTC.

This clone came up a few times. V gene TRBV25-1 combines with J gene TRBJ1-4; D gene ambiguous. Trimming left V 8 bases short and J 0 bases short, with 10 bases between. The CDR3 length is 14 residues. The V gene's germline CDR1 is MGHDK and CDR2 SYGVNS. The CDR3 here is CASGSGTTNEKLFF. CDR3 sequence (DNA): TGTGCCAGCGGGTCCGGGACAACTAATGAAAAACTGTTTTTT. The entire variable domain, with the rest obtained from reference TRBV25-1 and TRBJ1-4, is as follows: EADIYQTPRYLVIGTGKKITLECSQTMGHDKMYWYQQDPGMELHLIHYSYGVNSTEKGDLSSESTVSRIRTEHFPLTLESARPSHTSQYLCASGSGTTNEKLFFGSGTQLSVL.

The genes are TRBV11-1 and TRBJ2-5, with 8 bases fitting TRBD1. CDR3 size: 16 residues. Germline V gene data show CDR1 as SGHAT and CDR2 as FQDESV (reference sequence). Trimming cost V 5 bases and J 1 base; bases outside gene matches: 9. The CDR3 sequence: CASSAGQGLLQETQYF. The CDR3 coding sequence is TGTGCCAGCAGCGCCGGACAGGGCCTCCTCCAAGAGACCCAGTACTTC.

This chain uses TRBV11-2 with TRBJ1-2; TRBD1 is a possible D gene (6 bases). Germline lookup yields CDR1 SGHAT and CDR2 FQNNGV. The CDR3 is made up of 16 amino acids. The V end was cut by 5 bases, the J end by 8 bases, with 24 bases between. The CDR3 region has the DNA TGTGCCAGCAGCCCGCAGTCGGGGGGCTGGGTGGAAGGCTACACCTTC. It translates to CASSPQSGGWVEGYTF. The full variable domain, with the rest looked up from reference TRBV11-2 and TRBJ1-2, is EAGVAQSPRYKIIEKRQSVAFWCNPISGHATLYWYQQILGQGPKLLIQFQNNGVVDDSQLPKDRFSAERLKGVDSTLKIQPAKLEDSAVYLCASSPQSGGWVEGYTFGSGTRLTVV.

This clone appeared a single time. The chain is built from TRBV5-1 and TRBJ1-5, with D tentatively TRBD1 (5 bases). CDR3 length: 16 amino acids. Germline V gene data show CDR1 as SGHRS and CDR2 as YFSETQ. Trimming cost V 0 bases and J 6 bases, with 16 bases left between them. CDR3 DNA sequence: TGCGCCAGCAGCTTGGTGGCAGGGTCCCCTCCTCAGCCCCAGCATTTT. This encodes CASSLVAGSPPQPQHF.

The genes are TRBV2 and TRBJ1-2; TRBD1 agrees at 10 bases. Germline CDR1 and CDR2: SNHLY and FYNNEI. There are 14 residues in the CDR3. V shed 6 bases, J shed 8 bases, and the junction held 9 bases outside the gene matches. CDR3 sequence reads: CASSPGTGVYGYTF. CDR3 in DNA: TGTGCCAGCAGCCCCGGGACAGGGGTTTACGGCTACACCTTC.

The chain combines TRBV25-1 with TRBJ2-7, with 7 bases aligning to TRBD1. V was pared by 6 bases and J by 4 bases, with 3 bases of the junction left unmatched. Germline lookup yields CDR1 MGHDK and CDR2 SYGVNS. CDR3 length: 12 amino acids. CDR3 in amino acids: CASRDRVYEQYF. The DNA of the CDR3 is TGTGCCAGCAGAGACAGGGTGTACGAGCAGTACTTC.